What follows are 15 T cell receptor beta chains derived from one specimen sequenced in a study of T cells after somatic rescue of genetic block. Data came from immunoSEQ multiplex PCR; TCRdb stores just in-frame clones and leaves some out. This table holds roughly 65,000 clones, just under 95% found once. Sequencing was performed on peripheral blood mononuclear cells (PBMCs). These receptors all stem from a man aged 40-49 years.

This chain joins TRBV5-4 and TRBJ2-3; 7 bases are a match to TRBD2. Losses at the gene ends were 1 base for V and 2 bases for J; bases not matched to a gene: 10. Germline V gene sequence: CDR1 SGHNT, CDR2 YYREEE (reference sequence). The CDR3 sequence is 17 residues long. This CDR3 reads CASSLLTAGAATDTQYF. The CDR3 coding sequence is TGTGCCAGCAGCTTGTTAACGGCGGGAGCGGCCACAGATACGCAGTATTTT.

The chain has TRBV6-4 and TRBJ2-5; D is unclear. CDR1 and CDR2 (germline): MRHNA, SNTAGT. CDR3 length: 13 amino acids. With 0 bases removed from V and 4 bases from J, the gap between germline ends came to 6 bases. The DNA of the CDR3 is TGTGCCAGCAGTGACTCCCCAGGAGAGACCCAGTACTTC. This codes for CASSDSPGETQYF.

CDR3 in amino acids: CASLGGYGYTF. CDR3 nucleotides: TGTGCCAGTCTTGGGGGCTATGGCTACACCTTC. The chain combines TRBV6-6 with TRBJ1-2, with TRBD1 as a possible D gene (5 bases). The ends were cut back, 9 bases at V and 4 bases at J, with 9 bases in the middle. CDR1 is MNHNY, CDR2 SVGAGI, per germline (reference sequence). This CDR3 comprises 11 residues.

V and J are TRBV4-1 and TRBJ2-3; D not resolved. Germline CDR1 is MGHRA and CDR2 is YSYEKL. This CDR3 has 13 amino acids. V was pared by 1 base and J by 4 bases, with 6 bases between. This CDR3 is CASSQVVPDTQYF. The DNA of the CDR3 is TGCGCCAGCAGCCAAGTGGTCCCAGATACGCAGTATTTT.

The chain couples TRBV20-1 to TRBJ2-1; D is possibly TRBD1 or TRBD2 (5 bases each). V was shortened by 3 bases and J by 10 bases, with 10 bases between the two germline ends. The CDR3 contains 11 residues. CDR1 and CDR2 (germline): DFQATT, SNEGSKA (reference sequence). CDR3 bases: TGCAGTGCTAGCCCGGGACGAGAGCAGTTCTTC. This codes for CSASPGREQFF.

This clone appeared once. The CDR3 DNA is TGTGCCAGCAGTTTAACCGCAGGTCCCTATGAGCAGTTCTTC. Protein: CASSLTAGPYEQFF. The chain is built from TRBV27 and TRBJ2-1; no firm D call. Germline assignment: CDR1 MNHEY and CDR2 SMNVEV (reference sequence). The CDR3 sequence is 14 residues long. V was trimmed by 2 bases and J by 8 bases, leaving 13 bases between them.

The chain links TRBV7-9 to TRBJ2-7; TRBD2 aligns across 11 bases. The ends lost 2 bases at V and 6 bases at J; junction bases unmatched: 6. The germline V gene has CDR1 SEHNR and CDR2 FQNEAQ (reference sequence). This CDR3 spans 15 amino acids. In DNA, the CDR3 is TGTGCCAGCAGCTTACGGGGCACTAGCGGGAGCGAGCAGTACTTC. Amino acids: CASSLRGTSGSEQYF. Looking up the rest from reference TRBV7-9 and TRBJ2-7 gives the full variable domain: DTGVSQNPRHKITKRGQNVTFRCDPISEHNRLYWYRQTLGQGPEFLTYFQNEAQLEKSRLLSDRFSAERPKGSFSTLEIQRTEQGDSAMYLCASSLRGTSGSEQYFGPGTRLTVT.

This clone was seen just once. This sample also contains other DNA sequences that code for the same CDR3. V gene TRBV9 combines with J gene TRBJ2-3; TRBD2 might be the D (5 bases). V lost 4 bases and J lost 1, with 10 bases in between. CDR3 length equals 14 residues. CDR1 and CDR2 from the germline V gene are SGDLS and YYNGEE. CDR3 amino acids: CASSPSGGTDTQYF. CDR3 DNA: TGTGCCAGCAGCCCCTCCGGGGGCACAGATACGCAGTATTTT.

In this sample, this clone turned up once. One junction end disagrees with the germline gene, perhaps due to a read error. The chain couples TRBV6-6 to TRBJ2-3; D is ambiguous. The CDR3 length is 14 residues. Germline V lookup: CDR1 MNHNY, CDR2 SVGAGI (reference sequence). DNA of the CDR3: TGTGCCAGCAGTCACTCCGCAGAGACAGATACGCAGTATTTT. Its translation: CASSHSAETDTQYF.

J is TRBJ1-6 and V is TRBV30; the D is unclear. The CDR3 extends over 17 amino acids. Germline lookup yields CDR1 GTSNPN and CDR2 SVGIG (reference sequence). V was cut by 2 bases and J by 0 bases, with 14 bases left in between. CDR3 loop: CAWSLTQLGSYNSPLHF. Here the CDR3 DNA reads TGTGCCTGGAGTCTAACGCAACTGGGCTCCTATAATTCACCCCTCCACTTT.

The gene calls are TRBV4-1 and TRBJ1-5, with D uncertain. Trimming took 0 bases from V and 10 from J, leaving 13 bases between them. Germline V gives CDR1 MGHRA, CDR2 YSYEKL. CDR3 length equals 14 residues. This CDR3 reads CASSQDTEDNPQHF. CDR3 nucleotide sequence: TGCGCCAGCAGCCAAGATACCGAAGACAACCCCCAGCATTTT.

The chain is built from TRBV7-2 and TRBJ2-7; 10 bases line up with TRBD2. CDR1 and CDR2 (germline): SGHTA, FQGNSA. The CDR3 length is 14 residues. Unmatched junction bases numbered 3, after V lost 5 bases and J lost 2 bases. CDR3 in amino acids: CASSPTSGAYEQYF. As DNA, the CDR3 is TGTGCCAGCAGCCCAACTAGCGGGGCCTACGAGCAGTACTTC.

The chain couples TRBV5-6 to TRBJ2-7; D is tentatively TRBD1 or TRBD2 (5 bases each). The CDR3 runs 12 residues. Germline CDR1 SGHDT, CDR2 YYEEEE. Trimming shortened V by 4 bases and J by 9 bases, and 14 bases separated the two germline ends. This CDR3 is CASSVGPKPQYF. DNA for the CDR3: TGTGCCAGCAGCGTGGGACCCAAGCCGCAGTACTTC.

The V gene is TRBV13, the J gene TRBJ2-1, with 7 nucleotides matching TRBD1. The trim removed 5 bases at V and 1 base at J, leaving 5 bases unmatched. Looked up from germline, CDR1 is PRHDT and CDR2 is FYEKMQ (reference sequence). CDR3 size: 15 residues. The chain's CDR3 is CASSKGAGSYNEQFF. CDR3 sequence (DNA): TGTGCCAGCAGCAAGGGGGCGGGTTCCTACAATGAGCAGTTCTTC.

The rearrangement uses TRBV7-2 and TRBJ2-1; no reliable D call. V was pared by 3 bases and J by 0 bases, with 6 bases between. The CDR3 has 14 residues. Germline loops: CDR1 SGHTA, CDR2 FQGNSA. CDR3 DNA sequence: TGTGCCAGCAGCTTCGGCAACTCCTACAATGAGCAGTTCTTC. Residues: CASSFGNSYNEQFF.